The 27 T cell receptor beta chains reported below all come from one sample, sequenced in a study of cytomegalovirus exposure and HLA in healthy donors (dated by TCRdb to between 2016 and 2019). Receptor amplification or capture employed the immunoSEQ multiplex PCR assay. The multiplex PCR relied on a mix of 60 forward primers for TCR Vbeta segments and 13 reverse primers for TCR Jbeta segments. TCRdb re-hosts the immuneACCESS table, in-frame sequences only. Its copies lack some clones; in the studies checked, an unresolved V gene accounts for under half of them, and the cause for the rest is not known. The sample profile shows 150,000 to 200,000 clones; about three quarters of them were found once. The ten largest clones capture more than 1.3% of the sample. Sequenced material: PBMCs. These receptors all stem from a girl between 5 and 17 years old in good health and CMV-seronegative.

The CDR3 DNA sequence: TGTGCCAGCAGGCTTACAGGGACTGGGGCCAACGTCCTGACTTTC. It encodes CASRLTGTGANVLTF. The chain is built from TRBV6-5 and TRBJ2-6; perhaps TRBD1 as D (6 bases). With 6 bases removed from V and 2 bases from J, the gap between germline ends came to 11 bases. Germline V gene lookup returns CDR1 MNHEY and CDR2 SVGAGI. This CDR3 has 15 amino acids.

This chain uses TRBV29-1 with TRBJ2-1; 7 nucleotides line up with TRBD2. The CDR3 runs 15 residues. Germline V lookup: CDR1 SQVTM, CDR2 ANQGSEA. Trimming cost V 6 bases and J 4 bases; bases outside gene matches: 12. Written as DNA, the CDR3 is TGCAGCGTAATCCCGGAGCTAGCGGTTTACAATGAGCAGTTCTTC. This gives the protein CSVIPELAVYNEQFF.

In its sample, this clone was seen once. V usage is TRBV4-1 and J usage is TRBJ2-2; the D is unclear. Germline CDR1 is MGHRA and CDR2 is YSYEKL. The CDR3 consists of 13 residues. Trimming cost V 3 bases and J 5 bases, with 7 bases left between them. CDR3 bases: TGCGCCAGCAGCCAGGCCCCAACCGGGGAGCTGTTTTTT. This codes for CASSQAPTGELFF.

This chain uses TRBV7-2 with TRBJ1-1; maybe TRBD1 (6 bases). This CDR3 comprises 17 residues. The germline CDR1 and CDR2 sequences are SGHTA and FQGNSA. Trimming took off 5 bases at V and 3 bases at J, with 22 bases between the two ends. This CDR3 reads CASSATFRGQRYTEAFF. Here the CDR3 DNA reads TGTGCCAGCAGCGCAACTTTCCGAGGACAGCGTTACACTGAAGCTTTCTTT.

The chain links TRBV5-1 to TRBJ2-2, with D unresolved. V lost 0 bases to trimming and J lost 0 bases, with 3 bases between them. Germline lookup yields CDR1 SGHRS and CDR2 YFSETQ. This CDR3 comprises 14 residues. This CDR3 reads CASSLDTNTGELFF. The CDR3 DNA sequence: TGCGCCAGCAGCTTGGATACGAACACCGGGGAGCTGTTTTTT.

CDR3 bases: TGTGCCTGGAGTACAGGTGTAAATCAGCCCCAGCATTTT. Translating gives CAWSTGVNQPQHF. The rearrangement uses TRBV30 and TRBJ1-5, with D perhaps matching TRBD1 (5 bases). This CDR3 has 13 amino acids. Germline V gives CDR1 GTSNPN, CDR2 SVGIG (reference sequence). Trimming cost V 2 bases and J 4 bases, with 9 bases left between them. Full variable domain (rest looked up from reference TRBV30 and TRBJ1-5): SQTIHQWPATLVQPVGSPLSLECTVEGTSNPNLYWYRQAAGRGLQLLFYSVGIGQISSEVPQNLSASRPQDRQFILSSKKLLLSDSGFYLCAWSTGVNQPQHFGDGTRLSIL.

V usage is TRBV29-1 and J usage is TRBJ2-1, with a tentative D call TRBD1 (6 bases). Per the germline V gene, CDR1 is SQVTM and CDR2 is ANQGSEA. The CDR3 covers 15 residues. V lost 4 bases and J lost 2, with 15 bases in between. CDR3 sequence reads: CSVVRQGSTYNEQFF. CDR3 DNA: TGCAGCGTTGTCCGGCAGGGGAGCACCTACAATGAGCAGTTCTTC.

This clone was found a few times. This sequence joins TRBV7-9 and TRBJ1-5, with D maybe TRBD1 (5 bases). Germline CDR1 reads SEHNR; CDR2 reads FQNEAQ (reference sequence). Between the trimmed V and J ends, which lost 5 bases and 7 bases, there was a span of 21 bases. The CDR3 spans 16 residues. CDR3 coding DNA: TGTGCCAGCAGCGAAGGTACCGGGGGAGAGGACCAGCCCCAGCATTTT. Protein: CASSEGTGGEDQPQHF.

V gene TRBV10-3 combines with J gene TRBJ2-2; D is unresolved. The CDR3 length is 13 residues. The germline CDR1 and CDR2 sequences are ENHRY and SYGVKD. The germline V and J ends were trimmed by 6 bases and 6 bases, with 11 bases remaining between them. CDR3 nucleotide sequence: TGTGCCATCAGGGAGCACGCAGCCGGGGAGCTGTTTTTT. It codes for CAIREHAAGELFF.

V and J are TRBV11-1 and TRBJ2-2; D is undetermined. Germline V lookup: CDR1 SGHAT, CDR2 FQDESV (reference sequence). V was pared by 4 bases and J by 3 bases, with 6 bases between. The CDR3 runs to 13 residues. Here the CDR3 reads CASSYHYTGELFF. The DNA for the CDR3 is TGTGCCAGCAGCTATCACTACACCGGGGAGCTGTTTTTT.

This chain uses TRBV6-6 with TRBJ2-2, with a weak D call TRBD2 (8 bases). Germline CDR1 and CDR2: MNHNY and SVGAGI (reference sequence). The V and J ends lost 5 bases and 6 bases respectively, with 16 bases between them. CDR3 size: 15 residues. The CDR3 loop reads CASSTREGAAGELFF. The CDR3 DNA is TGTGCCAGCAGTACCCGGGAGGGGGCGGCCGGGGAGCTGTTTTTT.

This chain connects TRBV12-5 to TRBJ1-4; D perhaps matches TRBD1 (5 bases). Per germline, CDR1 LGHNT and CDR2 FRNRAP. This CDR3 has 13 residues. V lost 6 bases and J 7 bases, leaving 12 bases between the germline ends. CDR3 DNA sequence: TGTGCTAGTGGAGGGCAGGGAATTGAAAAACTGTTTTTT. Translation: CASGGQGIEKLFF.

This rearrangement joins TRBV30 to TRBJ1-2, with 7 nucleotides matching TRBD1. Germline CDR1 and CDR2: GTSNPN and SVGIG (reference sequence). V gave up 5 bases and J gave up 0 bases; unmatched junction bases: 6. The CDR3 loop spans 14 amino acids. CDR3 coding DNA: TGTGCCTGGGGAGCAGGGACAGCTAACTATGGCTACACCTTC. It translates to CAWGAGTANYGYTF.

The J gene is TRBJ2-1, the V gene TRBV2, with D maybe TRBD1 (5 bases). The ends were cut back, 4 bases at V and 8 bases at J, with 18 bases in the middle. The V gene's germline CDR1 is SNHLY and CDR2 FYNNEI. The CDR3 has 15 residues. As DNA, the CDR3 is TGTGCCAGCAGTGCAAGACAGCCCTGGTCGGATGAGCAGTTCTTC. Its translation: CASSARQPWSDEQFF.

This chain links TRBV11-1 with TRBJ1-1; a possible D gene is TRBD1 (6 bases). The CDR3 consists of 15 residues. V lost 1 base, J lost 1 base, and 10 bases lay in between. Germline assignment: CDR1 SGHAT and CDR2 FQDESV (reference sequence). CDR3 residues: CASSLEWTANTEAFF. The CDR3, as DNA: TGTGCCAGCAGCTTAGAATGGACAGCGAACACTGAAGCTTTCTTT.

The chain combines TRBV29-1 with TRBJ1-1, with D uncertain. This CDR3 comprises 14 residues. CDR1 is SQVTM, CDR2 ANQGSEA, per germline. The CDR3 protein is CSAPTDSMNTEAFF. CDR3 DNA sequence: TGCAGTGCCCCGACGGACTCCATGAACACTGAAGCTTTCTTT.

This chain uses TRBV4-2 with TRBJ2-3, with TRBD2 identical over 9 bases. CDR1 and CDR2 (germline): LGHNA, YNFKEQ. The V and J ends lost 0 bases and 1 base, in that order; junction bases with no gene match: 5. CDR3 length: 17 residues. The CDR3 nucleotides are TGTGCCAGCAGCCAAGATATCAGCGGGGGGCGCACAGATACGCAGTATTTT. It is translated as CASSQDISGGRTDTQYF.

The V gene is TRBV29-1, the J gene TRBJ1-4, with a possible D match to TRBD1 (5 bases). CDR3 length equals 13 residues. The V gene's germline CDR1 is SQVTM and CDR2 ANQGSEA. V lost 6 bases and J 0 bases, leaving 8 bases between the germline ends. The CDR3 region is CSVGHPTNEKLFF. In DNA, the CDR3 is TGCAGCGTAGGACACCCAACTAATGAAAAACTGTTTTTT.

The V gene is TRBV9, the J gene TRBJ2-7; D unresolved. Trimming cost V 0 bases and J 0 bases, with 7 bases left between them. The germline gives CDR1 SGDLS, CDR2 YYNGEE. The CDR3 covers 14 residues. The CDR3 sequence: CASSVGSSSYEQYF. DNA of the CDR3: TGTGCCAGCAGCGTAGGGAGTAGCTCCTACGAGCAGTACTTC.

The chain combines TRBV15 with TRBJ2-1, with 8 bases lining up with TRBD2. Germline lookup yields CDR1 LNHNV and CDR2 YYDKDF (reference sequence). The CDR3 is made up of 16 amino acids. V was pared by 3 bases and J by 2 bases, with 6 bases of the junction left unmatched. As DNA, the CDR3 is TGTGCCACCAGCAGCGATCCGGGACTAGCCTACAATGAGCAGTTCTTC. Its protein is CATSSDPGLAYNEQFF.

The chain recombines TRBV7-2 with TRBJ1-4; D uncertain. CDR1 and CDR2 (germline): SGHTA, FQGNSA. The length of the CDR3 is 15 residues. Trimming cost V 1 base and J 0 bases, with 6 bases left between them. The CDR3 is CASSLDSATNEKLFF. The CDR3 region has the DNA TGTGCCAGCAGCTTAGACAGTGCAACTAATGAAAAACTGTTTTTT. The full variable domain, rest sourced from reference TRBV7-2 and TRBJ1-4, is GAGVSQSPSNKVTEKGKDVELRCDPISGHTALYWYRQSLGQGLEFLIYFQGNSAPDKSGLPSDRFSAERTGGSVSTLTIQRTQQEDSAVYLCASSLDSATNEKLFFGSGTQLSVL.

The genes are TRBV7-9 and TRBJ1-3; D not resolved. CDR3 length: 16 amino acids. Germline V gene lookup returns CDR1 SEHNR and CDR2 FQNEAQ (reference sequence). The V end lost 4 bases, the J end lost 0 bases, and 13 bases lay between the germline ends. The CDR3 DNA follows: TGTGCCAGCAGCTCGACGGACTGGTACTCTGGAAACACCATATATTTT. Translating it yields CASSSTDWYSGNTIYF.

The chain employs TRBV7-9 and TRBJ1-3, with D perhaps matching TRBD1 (6 bases). The CDR3 is 14 residues long. V lost 5 bases to trimming and J lost 3 bases, with 11 bases between them. Per germline, CDR1 SEHNR and CDR2 FQNEAQ (reference sequence). CDR3 sequence (DNA): TGTGCCAGCAGCCCTCAGGGGCTTGGAAACACCATATATTTT. This encodes CASSPQGLGNTIYF.

This clone was found once. The same CDR3 is also encoded by other DNA sequences in this sample. The chain has TRBV5-1 and TRBJ1-1; a weak D match, TRBD1 (5 bases). Germline CDR1 is SGHRS and CDR2 is YFSETQ. This CDR3 has 13 amino acids. The V gene lost 2 bases and the J gene lost 1 base, with 6 bases spanning the gap. In DNA, the CDR3 is TGCGCCAGCAGCTTCGGGGGGAACACTGAAGCTTTCTTT. Translating it yields CASSFGGNTEAFF. The complete variable domain, with remaining parts taken from reference TRBV5-1 and TRBJ1-1, reads KAGVTQTPRYLIKTRGQQVTLSCSPISGHRSVSWYQQTPGQGLQFLFEYFSETQRNKGNFPGRFSGRQFSNSRSEMNVSTLELGDSALYLCASSFGGNTEAFFGQGTRLTVV.

The chain combines TRBV29-1 with TRBJ2-5, with TRBD2 as a possible D gene (7 bases). Germline-derived CDR1 and CDR2 are SQVTM and ANQGSEA. The CDR3 sequence is 16 residues long. Trimming left V 2 bases short and J 5 bases short, with 21 bases between. The CDR3: CSVETWGGLGGETQYF. DNA of the CDR3: TGCAGCGTTGAAACCTGGGGGGGGCTAGGGGGGGAGACCCAGTACTTC.

The chain has TRBV5-1 and TRBJ2-5, with TRBD2 matching over 8 bases. This CDR3 comprises 16 residues. The J segment lost 3 bases and the V segment lost 0 bases, leaving 7 bases of the junction unmatched. Looked up from germline, CDR1 is SGHRS and CDR2 is YFSETQ. The CDR3 here is CASSLAAGANEETQYF. The CDR3 coding sequence is TGCGCCAGCAGCTTGGCAGCGGGGGCTAATGAAGAGACCCAGTACTTC.

This clone has a handful of counts. V gene TRBV4-1 combines with J gene TRBJ2-1; D might be TRBD2 (5 bases). V lost 5 bases and J lost 7, with 21 bases in between. There are 16 residues in the CDR3. Germline values: CDR1 MGHRA, CDR2 YSYEKL. In DNA form, the CDR3 reads TGCGCCAGCAGCTCTCCCGTTAGGTCTAGAGGGAATGAGCAGTTCTTC. Its translation: CASSSPVRSRGNEQFF.